The source of this T cell receptor (beta chain) is a study of T cells after yellow fever vaccination. V lost 3 bases to trimming and J lost 9 bases, with 12 bases between them. Germline V gene lookup returns CDR1 SGHTA and CDR2 FQGNSA. This CDR3 has 13 residues. Via MiXCR, TCRdb re-called the 5' RACE reads, giving one row per CDR3 protein. The sample consists of a few hundred thousand distinct CDR3 sequences, around 5.3% of them appearing once. The chain is built from TRBV7-2 and TRBJ2-1; a weak D match, TRBD2 (5 bases). The source material was CD4+ T cells sorted from PBMCs, sampled on the day of the yellow fever booster vaccination. The clonotype comes from a man aged 18 to 30 who received the YFV17D yellow fever vaccine. In DNA form, the CDR3 reads TGTGCCAGCAGCTTCGCACTAGAAACTGAGCAGTTCTTC. Amino acids: CASSFALETEQFF.